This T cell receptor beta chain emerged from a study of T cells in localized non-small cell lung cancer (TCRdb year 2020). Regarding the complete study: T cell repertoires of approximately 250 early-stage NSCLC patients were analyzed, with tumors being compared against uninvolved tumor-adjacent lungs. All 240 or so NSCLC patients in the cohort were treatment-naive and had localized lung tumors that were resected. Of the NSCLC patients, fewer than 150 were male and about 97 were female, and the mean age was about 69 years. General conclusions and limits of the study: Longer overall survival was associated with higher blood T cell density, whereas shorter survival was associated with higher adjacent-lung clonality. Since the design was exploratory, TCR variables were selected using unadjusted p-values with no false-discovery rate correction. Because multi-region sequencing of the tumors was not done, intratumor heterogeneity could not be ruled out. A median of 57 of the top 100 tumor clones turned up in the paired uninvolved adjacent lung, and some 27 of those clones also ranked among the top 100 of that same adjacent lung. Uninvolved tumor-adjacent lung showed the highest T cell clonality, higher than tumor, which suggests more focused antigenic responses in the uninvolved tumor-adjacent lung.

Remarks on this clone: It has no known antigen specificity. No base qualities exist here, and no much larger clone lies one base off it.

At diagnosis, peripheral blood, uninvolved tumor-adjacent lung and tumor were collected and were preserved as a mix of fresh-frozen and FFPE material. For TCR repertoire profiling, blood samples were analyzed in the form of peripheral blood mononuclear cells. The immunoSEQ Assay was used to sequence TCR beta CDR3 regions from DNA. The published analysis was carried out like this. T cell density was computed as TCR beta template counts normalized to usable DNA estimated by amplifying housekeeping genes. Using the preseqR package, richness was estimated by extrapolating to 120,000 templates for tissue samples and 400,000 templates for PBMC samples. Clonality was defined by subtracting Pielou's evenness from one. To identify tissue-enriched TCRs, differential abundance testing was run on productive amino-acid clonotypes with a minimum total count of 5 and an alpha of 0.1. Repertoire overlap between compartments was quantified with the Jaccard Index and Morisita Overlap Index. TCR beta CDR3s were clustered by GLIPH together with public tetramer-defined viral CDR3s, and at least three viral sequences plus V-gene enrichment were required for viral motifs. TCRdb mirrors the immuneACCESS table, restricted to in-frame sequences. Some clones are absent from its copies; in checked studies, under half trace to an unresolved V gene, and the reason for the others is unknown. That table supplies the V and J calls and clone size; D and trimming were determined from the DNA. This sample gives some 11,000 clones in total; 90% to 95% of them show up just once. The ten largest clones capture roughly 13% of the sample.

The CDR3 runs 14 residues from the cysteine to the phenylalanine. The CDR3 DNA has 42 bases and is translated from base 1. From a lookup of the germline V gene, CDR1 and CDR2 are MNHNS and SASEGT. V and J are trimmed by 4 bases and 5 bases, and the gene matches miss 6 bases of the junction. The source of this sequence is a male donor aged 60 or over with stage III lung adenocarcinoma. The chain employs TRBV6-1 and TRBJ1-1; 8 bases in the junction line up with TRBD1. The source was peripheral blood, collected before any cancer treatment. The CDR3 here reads CASSVWDRKTEAFF. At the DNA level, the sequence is TGTGCCAGCAGTGTTTGGGACAGGAAGACTGAAGCTTTCTTT.